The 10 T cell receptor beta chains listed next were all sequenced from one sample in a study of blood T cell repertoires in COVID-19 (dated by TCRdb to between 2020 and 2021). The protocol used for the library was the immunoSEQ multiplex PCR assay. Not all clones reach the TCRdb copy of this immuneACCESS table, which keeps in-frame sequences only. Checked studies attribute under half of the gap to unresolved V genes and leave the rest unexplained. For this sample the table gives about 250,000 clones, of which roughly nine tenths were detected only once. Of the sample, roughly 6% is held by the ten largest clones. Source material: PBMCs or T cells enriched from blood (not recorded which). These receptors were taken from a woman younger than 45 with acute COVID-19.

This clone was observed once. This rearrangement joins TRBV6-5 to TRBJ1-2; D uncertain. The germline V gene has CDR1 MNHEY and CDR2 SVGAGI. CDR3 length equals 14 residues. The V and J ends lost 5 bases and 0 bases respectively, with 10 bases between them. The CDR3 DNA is TGTGCCAGCAGTATGCGGCAGACTAACTATGGCTACACCTTC. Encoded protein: CASSMRQTNYGYTF.

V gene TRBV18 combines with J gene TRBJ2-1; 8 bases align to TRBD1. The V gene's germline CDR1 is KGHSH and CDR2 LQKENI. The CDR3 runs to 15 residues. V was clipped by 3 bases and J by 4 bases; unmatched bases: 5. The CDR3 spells CASSPMTGAYNEQFF. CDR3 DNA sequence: TGTGCCAGCTCACCCATGACAGGGGCTTACAATGAGCAGTTCTTC.

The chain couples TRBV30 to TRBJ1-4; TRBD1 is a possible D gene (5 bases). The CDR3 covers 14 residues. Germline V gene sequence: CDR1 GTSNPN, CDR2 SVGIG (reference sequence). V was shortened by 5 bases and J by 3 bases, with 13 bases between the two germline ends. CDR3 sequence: CAWGRGSANEKLFF. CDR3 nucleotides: TGTGCCTGGGGGCGGGGGTCAGCTAATGAAAAACTGTTTTTT.

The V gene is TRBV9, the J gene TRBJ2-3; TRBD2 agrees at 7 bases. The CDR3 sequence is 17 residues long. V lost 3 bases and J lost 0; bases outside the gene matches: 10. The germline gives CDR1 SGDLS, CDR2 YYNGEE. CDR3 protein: CASSDPERETSTDTQYF. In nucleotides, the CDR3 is TGTGCCAGCAGCGACCCCGAGCGGGAAACTAGCACAGATACGCAGTATTTT.

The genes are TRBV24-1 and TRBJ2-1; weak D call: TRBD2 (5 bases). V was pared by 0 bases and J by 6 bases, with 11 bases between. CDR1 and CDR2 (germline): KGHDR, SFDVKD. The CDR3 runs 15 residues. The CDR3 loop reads CATSDLFLAGNEQFF. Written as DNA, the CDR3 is TGTGCCACCAGTGATTTGTTTCTAGCCGGCAATGAGCAGTTCTTC.

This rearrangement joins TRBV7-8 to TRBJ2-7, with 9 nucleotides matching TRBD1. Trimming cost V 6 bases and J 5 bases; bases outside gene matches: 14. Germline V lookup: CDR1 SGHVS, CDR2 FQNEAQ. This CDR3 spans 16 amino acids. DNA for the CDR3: TGTGCCAGCAGACCCGAACCCGGGACAGGGATCCACGAGCAGTACTTC. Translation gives CASRPEPGTGIHEQYF.

CDR3 coding DNA: TGTGCCAGCAGCCAAGAGGCGGCCGGGGGAAACACCGGGGAGCTGTTTTTT. Its protein product is CASSQEAAGGNTGELFF. The chain is built from TRBV4-2 and TRBJ2-2; TRBD2 is a possible D gene (6 bases). The CDR3 consists of 17 residues. Germline lookup yields CDR1 LGHNA and CDR2 YNFKEQ. Trimming removed 0 bases at V and 2 bases at J, with 13 bases between.

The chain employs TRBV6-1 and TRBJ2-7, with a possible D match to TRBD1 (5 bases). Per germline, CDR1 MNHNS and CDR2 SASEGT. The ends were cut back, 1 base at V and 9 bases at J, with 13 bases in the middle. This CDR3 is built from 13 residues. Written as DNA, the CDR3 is TGTGCCAGCAGTGAAGGAAGGGGAAACGGGCAGTACTTC. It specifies CASSEGRGNGQYF.

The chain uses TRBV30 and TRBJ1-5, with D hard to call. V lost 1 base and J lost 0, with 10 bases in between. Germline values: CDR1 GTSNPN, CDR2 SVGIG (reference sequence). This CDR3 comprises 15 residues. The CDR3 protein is CAWSGGGFSNQPQHF. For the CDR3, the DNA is TGTGCCTGGAGTGGGGGAGGATTTAGCAATCAGCCCCAGCATTTT.

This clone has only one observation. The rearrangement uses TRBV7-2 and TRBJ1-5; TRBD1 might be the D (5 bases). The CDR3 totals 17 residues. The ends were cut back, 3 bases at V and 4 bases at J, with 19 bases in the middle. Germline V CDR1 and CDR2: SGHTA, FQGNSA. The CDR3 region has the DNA TGTGCCAGCAGCTTCTTTGGGGTGGGCAGGGCAAATCAGCCCCAGCATTTT. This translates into CASSFFGVGRANQPQHF.